This is a list of T cell receptor beta chains from one sample in a study of beta chain features in type 1 diabetes. The protocol was immunoSEQ multiplex PCR, while the TCRdb copy is restricted to in-frame clones and leaves out a portion. The repertoire holds a few hundred thousand clones, 11% to 15% seen once, with approximately 6.7% in the top ten. The sample consisted of central memory CD4+ T cells from blood. The origin of the receptors is a man aged 25-40 years in good health. CDR3s include the opening cysteine and the closing phenylalanine or tryptophan. D genes are given only for firm matches. Some rows mark clone size as missing; the rest say once, few, many or name a class of expanded clone.

DNA: TGTGCCAGCAGTATCCACAATGAGCAGTTCTTC
CDR3: CASSIHNEQFF
V: TRBV2
size: NA
D: NA
J: TRBJ2-1

DNA: TGTGCCAGCAGGGGGAGCCCTTTGAACACCGGGGAGCTGTTTTTT
CDR3: CASRGSPLNTGELFF
V: TRBV2
size: few
D: NA
J: TRBJ2-2

DNA: TGCGCCAGCAGCACCAACTCCGGGACAGATTTCACTGAAGCTTTCTTT
CDR3: CASSTNSGTDFTEAFF
V: TRBV5-1
size: few
D: TRBD1
J: TRBJ1-1

DNA: TGTGCCAGCAGCCGACGCGTGGCGGGGGGGGCCTTCCAAGAGACCCAGTACTTC
CDR3: CASSRRVAGGAFQETQYF
V: TRBV5-4
size: many
D: TRBD2
J: TRBJ2-5

DNA: TGTGCCAGCAGCTTAGAGCCGTCTATAAATGAAAAACTGTTTTTT
CDR3: CASSLEPSINEKLFF
V: TRBV11-3
size: NA
D: NA
J: TRBJ1-4

DNA: TGTGCCAGCAGCCTCCCTTACCAATTTAATGAGCAGTTCTTC
CDR3: CASSLPYQFNEQFF
V: TRBV7-9
size: few
D: NA
J: TRBJ2-1

DNA: TGTGCCAGCAAGGGTCAGCCAGGGTTCCCCCTCCACTTT
CDR3: CASKGQPGFPLHF
V: TRBV10-3
size: NA
D: NA
J: TRBJ1-6

DNA: TGTGCCAGCAGTTACATGGCGCAGGAGACCCAGTACTTC
CDR3: CASSYMAQETQYF
V: TRBV6-6
size: few
D: NA
J: TRBJ2-5

DNA: TGTGCCAGCAGGAGGGACGGGACCAACTATGGCTACACCTTC
CDR3: CASRRDGTNYGYTF
V: TRBV6-5
size: NA
D: NA
J: TRBJ1-2

DNA: TGTGCCAGCAGCCAAGAGTCTAGCGGGGGGGCGAGGGAGCAGTTCTTC
CDR3: CASSQESSGGAREQFF
V: TRBV4-2
size: few
D: TRBD2
J: TRBJ2-1

DNA: TGTGCCAGCAGCTTGGAGTTCAGGGAGGGGGCTAACTATGGCTACACCTTC
CDR3: CASSLEFREGANYGYTF
V: TRBV4-2
size: few
D: NA
J: TRBJ1-2

DNA: TGTGCCAGCGGGACTTCGGCGACTACCGGGGAGCTGTTTTTT
CDR3: CASGTSATTGELFF
V: TRBV10-3
size: few
D: NA
J: TRBJ2-2

DNA: TGTGCCAGCAGCGACCGCCGCGGTGAGCAGTTCTTC
CDR3: CASSDRRGEQFF
V: TRBV7-7
size: few
D: NA
J: TRBJ2-1

DNA: TGCGCCAGCAGTAGGACGGGGCAGAATGAGCAGTTCTTC
CDR3: CASSRTGQNEQFF
V: TRBV5-1
size: many
D: NA
J: TRBJ2-1

DNA: TGTGCTAGTGCCCAACCCCACACCTTCGGAAACACCATATATTTT
CDR3: CASAQPHTFGNTIYF
V: TRBV12-5
size: NA
D: NA
J: TRBJ1-3

DNA: TGTGCTAGTGGTTTGACGGAAGGGGCCCAGCCCCAGCATTTT
CDR3: CASGLTEGAQPQHF
V: TRBV12-5
size: NA
D: NA
J: TRBJ1-5

DNA: TGTGCCAGCCGGAGGGTCCCGGAAGAGACCCAGTACTTC
CDR3: CASRRVPEETQYF
V: TRBV11-3
size: NA
D: NA
J: TRBJ2-5

DNA: TGTGCCAGCAGCTTAGCAGGGGCACTTGGCGAGCAGTACTTC
CDR3: CASSLAGALGEQYF
V: TRBV7-9
size: few
D: NA
J: TRBJ2-7

DNA: TGTGCCAGCAGCTCGCCCTCCCAGGGGGGGGAGACCCAGTACTTC
CDR3: CASSSPSQGGETQYF
V: TRBV11-3
size: few
D: NA
J: TRBJ2-5

DNA: TGTGCCAGCAGCCCACCGGGACGCACAGATACGCAGTATTTT
CDR3: CASSPPGRTDTQYF
V: TRBV4-2
size: NA
D: NA
J: TRBJ2-3

DNA: TGCGCCAGCAGTGAGGCAGGGGGCGCCTACGAGCAGTACTTC
CDR3: CASSEAGGAYEQYF
V: TRBV10-2
size: NA
D: TRBD1
J: TRBJ2-7

DNA: TGCAGCACTGCCGGGACACCCGAACCTAGCACAGATACGCAGTATTTT
CDR3: CSTAGTPEPSTDTQYF
V: TRBV29-1
size: few
D: NA
J: TRBJ2-3

DNA: TGTGCGGGCGCAGCTAAGGGGATTTCCCAGCGAAGCCAGCCCCAGCATTTT
CDR3: CAGAAKGISQRSQPQHF
V: TRBV30
size: few
D: NA
J: TRBJ1-5

DNA: TGTGCCAGCAGCTTCGTAGCGGGGCAAGAGACCCAGTACTTC
CDR3: CASSFVAGQETQYF
V: TRBV11-3
size: NA
D: TRBD2
J: TRBJ2-5

DNA: TGTGCCACCAGCAGAGACAGGGATCAGCCCCAGCATTTT
CDR3: CATSRDRDQPQHF
V: TRBV15
size: many
D: NA
J: TRBJ1-5

DNA: TGTGCCAGCAGTTCGGACAGGCCCTACACCTTC
CDR3: CASSSDRPYTF
V: TRBV6-5
size: few
D: TRBD1
J: TRBJ1-2

DNA: TGTGCCAGCAGTCCTACGACAGGGGTAAATTCACCCCTCCACTTT
CDR3: CASSPTTGVNSPLHF
V: TRBV6-1
size: NA
D: TRBD1
J: TRBJ1-6

DNA: TGTGCCAGCAGCCCAAATGGGGGGCCAGATACGCAGTATTTT
CDR3: CASSPNGGPDTQYF
V: TRBV7-2
size: NA
D: NA
J: TRBJ2-3

DNA: TGTGCCAGCAGCTTAGTTGCGGGGAACACTGAAGCTTTCTTT
CDR3: CASSLVAGNTEAFF
V: TRBV7-2
size: NA
D: NA
J: TRBJ1-1

DNA: TGCGCCAGCAGCCAAGCCGGGGGAGGCTACACCTTC
CDR3: CASSQAGGGYTF
V: TRBV4-3
size: NA
D: NA
J: TRBJ1-2

DNA: TGTGCCAGCAGCCAAGGACAGAGCGGGGGACGCGGTGAAGCTTTCTTT
CDR3: CASSQGQSGGRGEAFF
V: TRBV4-2
size: NA
D: NA
J: TRBJ1-1

DNA: TGCGCCAGCAGCCAAACATTGACTAGCGGGAACCCTAGCACAGATACGCAGTATTTT
CDR3: CASSQTLTSGNPSTDTQYF
V: TRBV4-3
size: few
D: TRBD2
J: TRBJ2-3

DNA: TGTGCCAGCAGCCCGGACAGGGGGCTGCCCCAGCATTTT
CDR3: CASSPDRGLPQHF
V: TRBV7-2
size: NA
D: TRBD1
J: TRBJ1-5

DNA: TGTGCCAGCAGTTACTCATGGGGTAACTATGGCTACACCTTC
CDR3: CASSYSWGNYGYTF
V: TRBV6-5
size: NA
D: NA
J: TRBJ1-2

DNA: TGTGCCAGCAGTTTAGGCCGCAGACAGGGGAGTGATACGCAGTATTTT
CDR3: CASSLGRRQGSDTQYF
V: TRBV27
size: NA
D: TRBD1
J: TRBJ2-3

DNA: TGCGCCAGCAGCCAACAAAACGCCAGACAGGGTAACGAGCAGTTCTTC
CDR3: CASSQQNARQGNEQFF
V: TRBV4-3
size: few
D: TRBD1
J: TRBJ2-1

DNA: TGTGCCAGCAGCGTAGACCCCCGATCGAACACCGGGGAGCTGTTTTTT
CDR3: CASSVDPRSNTGELFF
V: TRBV9
size: few
D: NA
J: TRBJ2-2

DNA: TGTGCCAGCGGTGGGGGGTGGGCCTATGGCTACACCTTC
CDR3: CASGGGWAYGYTF
V: TRBV27
size: NA
D: NA
J: TRBJ1-2

DNA: TGTGCCAGCAGCGTCACAGGGACAGGCGGCCAGCCCCAGCATTTT
CDR3: CASSVTGTGGQPQHF
V: TRBV9
size: many
D: TRBD1
J: TRBJ1-5

DNA: TGTGCCAGCAGCCAAGGCAAAGGGGACTATGGCTACACCTTC
CDR3: CASSQGKGDYGYTF
V: TRBV14
size: many
D: NA
J: TRBJ1-2

DNA: TGTGCCAGCAGCCCCAGGGGTGGTCCCAGCTCCTACAATGAGCAGTTCTTC
CDR3: CASSPRGGPSSYNEQFF
V: TRBV7-9
size: few
D: NA
J: TRBJ2-1

DNA: TGTGCCAGTATCCCTCGTCAGCGAAACACCATATATTTT
CDR3: CASIPRQRNTIYF
V: TRBV6-1
size: NA
D: NA
J: TRBJ1-3

DNA: TGTGCCAGCACGGCTCAGCCCCAGCATTTT
CDR3: CASTAQPQHF
V: TRBV27
size: few
D: NA
J: TRBJ1-5

DNA: TGTGCCAGCAGTGGGGGACTAGCGAGTCAAGAGACCCAGTACTTC
CDR3: CASSGGLASQETQYF
V: TRBV27
size: NA
D: TRBD2
J: TRBJ2-5

DNA: TGTGCCAGCAGCCCTAAGCGGGCTGTATCAAATGAGCAGTTCTTC
CDR3: CASSPKRAVSNEQFF
V: TRBV7-2
size: NA
D: NA
J: TRBJ2-1

DNA: TGTGCCAGCAGGGCCACCGGGACAGGGTATTACAATGAGCAGTTCTTC
CDR3: CASRATGTGYYNEQFF
V: TRBV7-8
size: NA
D: TRBD1
J: TRBJ2-1

DNA: TGTGCCAGCAGCAAAATGTCTGGGAGACACCGGACCCTTAACTATGGCTACACCTTC
CDR3: CASSKMSGRHRTLNYGYTF
V: TRBV21-1
size: many
D: NA
J: TRBJ1-2

DNA: TGCGCCAGCAGCCCAGGACAGGTGGTGCCAACTAATGAAAAACTGTTTTTT
CDR3: CASSPGQVVPTNEKLFF
V: TRBV5-1
size: few
D: TRBD1
J: TRBJ1-4